The entry that follows covers one TCR beta chain sequence. Its antigen is not known. The sample is drawn from a study of T cell repertoires and HLA-DP antigens. Across the whole study: Two male donors and one female donor spanned ages 18-to-29 through 60-to-69. DNA input averaged 218.4 ng in sorted CD137+CD4+ and around 1,100 ng in pre-culture CD4+.

The method was immunoSEQ multiplex PCR; TCRdb's version includes in-frame clones alone and lacks a portion of them. The sample includes some 120,000 clones, almost 95% of them seen just once. Source material: CD4+ T cells from PBMCs. The TCR originated in a woman younger than 30 in good health and CMV-seronegative.

The CDR3 protein is CASRPGQGNEQYF. The CDR3 DNA reads as TGTGCCAGCAGACCGGGACAGGGAAACGAGCAGTACTTC. V gene TRBV28 combines with J gene TRBJ2-7, with TRBD1 identical over 9 bases. From germline, CDR1 is MDHEN and CDR2 SYDVKM. V trimming: 6 bases; J trimming: 5 bases; junction bases outside the gene matches: 5. CDR3 length: 13 amino acids. Full variable domain (missing parts from reference TRBV28 and TRBJ2-7): DVKVTQSSRYLVKRTGEKVFLECVQDMDHENMFWYRQDPGLGLRLIYFSYDVKMKEKGDIPEGYSVSREKKERFSLILESASTNQTSMYLCASRPGQGNEQYFGPGTRLTVT.